This T cell receptor beta chain derives from a study of siplizumab effects on memory and regulatory T cells. Approximately 100,000 TCR templates per sample were sequenced. The method was immunoSEQ multiplex PCR; TCRdb's version includes in-frame clones alone and lacks a portion of them. This sample yields some 87,000 clones, of which 80% to 90% are seen a single time; over 12% belongs to the top ten. General study results and limits: Naive or memory phenotype was unassignable for roughly 75-95% of proliferating CD4+ or CD8+ clones. The authors mapped only a minor fraction of alloreactive clones to unstimulated subsets. Memory cells seemed less diverse than naive T cells, which also seemed major contributors to the alloresponse.

To note about this clone: Its matching antigen is unknown.

The receptor's source is a human donor in good health. Input material: CD4+ T cells sorted from blood.

The CDR3 DNA follows: TGTGCCAGCAGCGTGACAGGTGCCAATGAGCAGTTCTTC. Translated, it gives CASSVTGANEQFF. The chain uses TRBV9 and TRBJ2-1; D might be TRBD1 (6 bases). Looked up from germline, CDR1 is SGDLS and CDR2 is YYNGEE. The V end lost 2 bases, the J end lost 6 bases, and 9 bases lay between the germline ends. CDR3 length equals 13 residues.